The subject of this entry is one T cell receptor (beta chain). Libraries were prepared by immunoSEQ multiplex PCR; TCRdb keeps only in-frame clonotypes and omits some of them. The table records some 200,000 clones, roughly 86% of them present only once. The data stem from a study of cytomegalovirus exposure and HLA in healthy donors. Study-level information: In a later analysis, the roughly 120 validation repertoires were reported to have used the same platform as the 600 to 700 first-cohort repertoires.

The CDR3 covers 16 residues. V was cut by 6 bases and J by 0 bases, with 14 bases left in between. Germline V gene data show CDR1 as LGHNA and CDR2 as YNFKEQ. The V and J genes are TRBV4-2 and TRBJ1-4; no definite D call. The sequenced sample was PBMCs. This sequence was found in a young man in good health and CMV-seropositive. The CDR3 reads CASSPSVRSTNEKLFF. The CDR3 DNA reads as TGTGCCAGCAGTCCTAGTGTGCGTTCAACTAATGAAAAACTGTTTTTT.